Shown below are 22 T cell receptor beta chains from a single sample sequenced in a study of blood T cells in healthy people across ages. A J-beta primer mix and a sample-barcoded 5' primer were used in a second PCR of roughly 6 to 11 cycles. TCRdb fed the 5' RACE reads into MiXCR, producing one record per CDR3 protein. The profile shows 650,000 to 1,000,000 distinct CDR3 sequences, around 36% of them singletons. What was sequenced was blood. These receptors were obtained from a man aged 18 to 35 in good health.

The chain uses TRBV10-2 and TRBJ2-1; 11 bases are a match to TRBD2. This CDR3 comprises 15 residues. The trim removed 6 bases at V and 6 bases at J, leaving 7 bases unmatched. CDR1 is WSHSY and CDR2 is SAAADI in the germline V gene. CDR3 protein: CASRPSGGWGNEQFF. The CDR3 bases are TGCGCCAGCAGACCTAGCGGGGGGTGGGGCAATGAGCAGTTCTTC.

This clonotype was seen at least ten times. This chain links TRBV29-1 with TRBJ1-2, with no clear D. This CDR3 is 13 amino acids long. Trimming removed 4 bases from V and 4 bases from J, with 13 bases in between. Germline V lookup: CDR1 SQVTM, CDR2 ANQGSEA. This CDR3 reads CSVGFAAGYGYTF. The CDR3 DNA sequence: TGCAGCGTTGGGTTTGCGGCCGGCTATGGCTACACCTTC.

This clonotype was picked up a small number of times. This chain links TRBV20-1 with TRBJ1-1; no clear D. The CDR3 has 14 residues. V was shortened by 0 bases and J by 4 bases, with 12 bases between the two germline ends. Germline V gene data show CDR1 as DFQATT and CDR2 as SNEGSKA (reference sequence). CDR3 loop: CSARDREVRTEAFF. The CDR3 coding sequence is TGCAGTGCTAGAGATCGCGAGGTTCGCACTGAAGCTTTCTTT.

V is TRBV9 and J is TRBJ2-3, with D possibly TRBD1 on 5 matching bases. The germline gives CDR1 SGDLS, CDR2 YYNGEE. The CDR3 is made up of 15 amino acids. The V gene lost 0 bases and the J gene lost 0 bases, with 8 bases spanning the gap. The CDR3 nucleotides are TGTGCCAGCAGCGTAGAGACAGTTAGCACAGATACGCAGTATTTT. Its translation is CASSVETVSTDTQYF. The variable domain in full, with the rest retrieved from reference TRBV9 and TRBJ2-3, is DSGVTQTPKHLITATGQRVTLRCSPRSGDLSVYWYQQSLDQGLQFLIQYYNGEERAKGNILERFSAQQFPDLHSELNLSSLELGDSALYFCASSVETVSTDTQYFGPGTRLTVL.

The V and J genes are TRBV15 and TRBJ2-5; D remains unclear. The CDR3 length is 13 residues. The V gene's germline CDR1 is LNHNV and CDR2 YYDKDF (reference sequence). The ends were cut back, 3 bases at V and 1 base at J, with 6 bases in the middle. In DNA, the CDR3 is TGTGCCACCAGCAGCCGGGTCCAAGAGACCCAGTACTTC. Translated: CATSSRVQETQYF. Using reference TRBV15 and TRBJ2-5 for the parts outside the CDR3, the full variable domain is DAMVIQNPRYQVTQFGKPVTLSCSQTLNHNVMYWYQQKSSQAPKLLFHYYDKDFNNEADTPDNFQSRRPNTSFCFLDIRSPGLGDTAMYLCATSSRVQETQYFGPGTRLLVL.

This clonotype was counted ten times or more. The chain carries TRBV29-1 and TRBJ2-3, with D possibly TRBD1 on 5 matching bases. The CDR3 is 12 residues long. V was shortened by 5 bases and J by 3 bases, with 9 bases between the two germline ends. In germline, CDR1 is SQVTM, CDR2 ANQGSEA. The CDR3: CSVMDKTDTQYF. The CDR3 region has the DNA TGCAGCGTTATGGACAAAACAGATACGCAGTATTTT.

This clonotype appeared once. The chain carries TRBV7-9 and TRBJ2-4, with 7 bases fitting TRBD1. This CDR3 spans 16 amino acids. Trimming cost V 5 bases and J 13 bases; bases outside gene matches: 20. Germline V gives CDR1 SEHNR, CDR2 FQNEAQ (reference sequence). DNA for the CDR3: TGTGCCAGCAGCCCAAGGGACAGACCCTTATACAATGAGCAGTACTTC. As protein: CASSPRDRPLYNEQYF.

The DNA for the CDR3 is TGCAGTGCTAGAGGACAGCGAGCGGGGTACACTGAAGCTTTCTTT. As protein: CSARGQRAGYTEAFF. The rearrangement uses TRBV20-1 and TRBJ1-1; D perhaps matches TRBD1 (5 bases). Trimming took off 1 base at V and 3 bases at J, with 15 bases between the two ends. The germline CDR1 and CDR2 sequences are DFQATT and SNEGSKA (reference sequence). There are 15 residues in the CDR3.

V is TRBV3-1 and J is TRBJ2-1, with TRBD1 matching 8 bases. Germline lookup yields CDR1 LGHDT and CDR2 YNNKEL (reference sequence). Germline trimming cut 8 bases from V and 9 bases from J; bases unmatched to any gene: 3. CDR3 length: 11 residues. The CDR3 reads CASGTGGEQFF. The CDR3 nucleotides read TGTGCCAGCGGGACAGGTGGTGAGCAGTTCTTC.

This clonotype was seen many times. V gene TRBV6-2 or TRBV6-3 combines with J gene TRBJ2-7; perhaps TRBD2 as D (5 bases). Germline loops: CDR1 MNHEY, CDR2 SVGEGT. V was shortened by 5 bases and J by 2 bases, with 7 bases between the two germline ends. The CDR3 extends over 12 amino acids. The CDR3 nucleotides read TGTGCCAGCAGTCGAGGGACCTACGAGCAGTACTTC. Translating it yields CASSRGTYEQYF.

This chain joins TRBV29-1 and TRBJ2-1; tentative D call: TRBD2 (6 bases). The CDR3 contains 14 residues. V was clipped by 2 bases and J by 2 bases, with 10 bases between them. From germline, CDR1 is SQVTM and CDR2 ANQGSEA. The CDR3 DNA reads as TGCAGCGTTGAATTGCGGGATCCCTACAATGAGCAGTTCTTC. Its translation is CSVELRDPYNEQFF.

Worth noting for this clonotype: No conserved phenylalanine or tryptophan ends this CDR3, so it is likely a read error. Because the CDR3's place on the DNA is in doubt, the DNA is left out and the CDR3 is given as listed by TCRdb. The chain joins TRBV10-3 to TRBJ2-1; the D segment call TRBD1 is taken from the table without a DNA check. Germline-derived CDR1 and CDR2 are ENHRY and SYGVKD. The CDR3 has 13 amino acids, counting both end residues. Here the CDR3 reads CAISESWGYTFGS.

The sample holds a few counts of this clonotype. The chain links TRBV27 to TRBJ1-2; D remains ambiguous. The CDR3 loop spans 15 amino acids. Germline CDR1 MNHEY, CDR2 SMNVEV (reference sequence). V was trimmed by 5 bases and J by 6 bases, leaving 19 bases between them. The CDR3 reads CASSTIPTRNNGYTF. The CDR3 region has the DNA TGTGCCAGCAGTACGATACCGACACGAAACAATGGCTACACCTTC.

The rearrangement joins TRBV20-1 to TRBJ2-7; unclear D gene. With 2 bases removed from V and 2 bases from J, the gap between germline ends came to 7 bases. The CDR3 spans 12 residues. Germline CDR1 is DFQATT and CDR2 is SNEGSKA (reference sequence). CDR3 residues: CSARTWTYEQYF. In DNA form, the CDR3 reads TGCAGTGCTAGAACTTGGACCTACGAGCAGTACTTC.

This clonotype came up many times. This chain uses TRBV30 with TRBJ1-2; tentatively, D is TRBD1 (5 bases). V was clipped by 1 base and J by 6 bases, with 12 bases between them. The CDR3 length is 13 residues. Germline CDR1 GTSNPN, CDR2 SVGIG (reference sequence). This CDR3 is CAWSGGAGDGYTF. The CDR3 DNA sequence: TGTGCCTGGAGTGGAGGGGCAGGTGATGGCTACACCTTC. Variable domain in full (rest from reference TRBV30 and TRBJ1-2): SQTIHQWPATLVQPVGSPLSLECTVEGTSNPNLYWYRQAAGRGLQLLFYSVGIGQISSEVPQNLSASRPQDRQFILSSKKLLLSDSGFYLCAWSGGAGDGYTFGSGTRLTVV.

The chain's CDR3 is CAGTGTSEDNEQFF. The CDR3 DNA follows: TGTGCCGGCACCGGGACTAGCGAGGACAATGAGCAGTTCTTC. The chain carries TRBV12-3 or TRBV12-4 and TRBJ2-1; 10 bases map to TRBD2. V dropped 11 bases and J dropped 5; count of bases not matched to a gene: 9. The CDR3 spans 14 residues.

This clonotype was counted a few times. The chain recombines TRBV18 with TRBJ2-5; no clear D. From germline, CDR1 is KGHSH and CDR2 LQKENI. The CDR3 is 14 residues long. Trimming took off 0 bases at V and 4 bases at J, with 9 bases between the two ends. The CDR3 region has the DNA TGTGCCAGCTCACCACCTGGAAGGGTAGAGACCCAGTACTTC. Translated, it gives CASSPPGRVETQYF.

This clonotype was counted ten times or more. The chain is built from TRBV7-8 and TRBJ1-2, with 9 bases that match TRBD1. J lost 2 bases, V lost 5 bases, and 3 bases had no gene match. CDR3 length: 14 residues. CDR1 is SGHVS and CDR2 is FQNEAQ in the germline V gene. CDR3 in amino acids: CASSQGTGNYGYTF. The DNA for the CDR3 is TGTGCCAGCAGCCAAGGGACAGGGAACTATGGCTACACCTTC.

This chain links TRBV5-6 with TRBJ1-2; maybe TRBD1 (6 bases). V lost 4 bases, J lost 0 bases, and 16 bases lay in between. This CDR3 comprises 16 residues. Germline V gene data show CDR1 as SGHDT and CDR2 as YYEEEE. CDR3 sequence: CASSTLSTGTNYGYTF. Written as DNA, the CDR3 is TGTGCCAGCAGCACTCTTTCGACAGGAACTAACTATGGCTACACCTTC.

V usage is TRBV4-3 and J usage is TRBJ1-4; 9 nucleotides line up with TRBD1. Germline V CDR1 and CDR2: LGHNA, YSLEER. J was trimmed by 8 bases and V by 0 bases; bases with no gene match: 7. CDR3 length: 16 residues. In DNA, the CDR3 is TGCGCCAGCAGCCAAGATCGGGACAGGGCCCGGGAAAAACTGTTTTTT. Protein product: CASSQDRDRAREKLFF.

This clonotype has a handful of counts. The rearrangement uses TRBV9 and TRBJ2-4, with D perhaps TRBD2 (5 bases). The J call could be wrong; TRBJ2-7 is a better fit for the DNA end. CDR3 size: 14 residues. Germline V gene lookup returns CDR1 SGDLS and CDR2 YYNGEE. The CDR3 protein is CASSSLDGVGEQYF. CDR3 coding DNA: TGTGCCAGCAGCTCTTTAGACGGGGTAGGCGAGCAGTACTTC.

V gene TRBV7-2 combines with J gene TRBJ1-2; a possible D gene is TRBD1 (5 bases). The CDR3 runs 13 residues. The ends were cut back, 5 bases at V and 5 bases at J, with 12 bases in the middle. Germline V CDR1 and CDR2: SGHTA, FQGNSA. In nucleotides, the CDR3 is TGTGCCAGCAGCGTCTCCTGGGGGTATGGCTACACCTTC. Protein: CASSVSWGYGYTF. Together with reference TRBV7-2 and TRBJ1-2, the CDR3 gives the full variable domain: GAGVSQSPSNKVTEKGKDVELRCDPISGHTALYWYRQSLGQGLEFLIYFQGNSAPDKSGLPSDRFSAERTGGSVSTLTIQRTQQEDSAVYLCASSVSWGYGYTFGSGTRLTVV.